These 31 T cell receptor beta chains came from one sample sequenced in a study of identical twins (dated by TCRdb to 2015 to 2016). The protocol used for the library was 5' RACE. TCRdb records Illumina HiSeq 2000 as the sequencer. In-frame beta chains were kept once TCRdb had trimmed the public reads at Q25 with fastp and called clones with MiXCR. Each CDR3 protein gets just one entry, which takes the most common genes and DNA from the rows behind it. The sample has fewer than 650,000 distinct CDR3 sequences on record, 9.5% to 10% of them singletons. Roughly 3% of the sample comes from the top ten. The sample was also linked to a second study, of yellow fever vaccine responses in identical twins.

Material for sequencing was PBMCs. The receptors originated from a woman under 30 in good health.

V and J are TRBV7-9 and TRBJ2-1; D is possibly TRBD2 (5 bases). The CDR3 runs to 16 residues. The V and J ends lost 1 base and 0 bases respectively, with 10 bases between them. Germline lookup yields CDR1 SEHNR and CDR2 FQNEAQ (reference sequence). DNA for the CDR3: TGTGCCAGCAGCTTAGTGCCGGACTTCTCCTACAATGAGCAGTTCTTC. It codes for CASSLVPDFSYNEQFF.

This clonotype was observed at least ten times. The chain has TRBV29-1 and TRBJ2-7, with TRBD1 identical over 12 bases. CDR1 is SQVTM, CDR2 ANQGSEA, per germline. Trimming removed 6 bases from V and 5 bases from J; junction bases left unmatched: 8. This CDR3 is built from 14 residues. CDR3 protein: CSVTLWDRGHEQYF. The DNA of the CDR3 is TGCAGCGTCACACTCTGGGACAGGGGGCACGAGCAGTACTTC.

In its sample, this clonotype was seen many times. The chain links TRBV7-9 to TRBJ2-7; TRBD1 agrees at 7 bases. The CDR3 covers 16 residues. J was trimmed by 5 bases and V by 4 bases; bases with no gene match: 14. Germline-derived CDR1 and CDR2 are SEHNR and FQNEAQ (reference sequence). The CDR3 is CASSSNRGRGAHEQYF. The CDR3, as DNA: TGTGCCAGCAGCTCTAATAGGGGGCGCGGTGCTCACGAGCAGTACTTC.

This clonotype was picked up a small number of times. The rearrangement uses TRBV11-2 and TRBJ2-1; 8 nucleotides line up with TRBD2. The germline CDR1 and CDR2 sequences are SGHAT and FQNNGV. The CDR3 length is 17 residues. Trimming at V came to 2 bases and at J to 6 bases, leaving 12 bases not matched to a gene. This CDR3 reads CASSLFGRERGSNEQFF. CDR3 coding DNA: TGTGCCAGCAGCTTATTTGGTCGCGAGCGGGGGAGCAATGAGCAGTTCTTC.

This chain uses TRBV11-1 with TRBJ2-7; 10 bases align to TRBD2. V shed 5 bases and J 5 bases; nucleotides not matched to a gene: 18. The CDR3 has 18 residues. Looked up from germline, CDR1 is SGHAT and CDR2 is FQDESV (reference sequence). Here the CDR3 reads CASSRRGKREGLRNEQYF. CDR3 bases: TGTGCCAGCAGCCGCAGGGGGAAGCGGGAGGGCTTGCGAAACGAGCAGTACTTC.

This clonotype came up once. The V and J genes are TRBV12-3 or TRBV12-4 and TRBJ2-7; D is tentatively TRBD1 or TRBD2 (5 bases each). The CDR3 covers 16 residues. V gave up 4 bases and J gave up 1 base, with 17 bases separating them. The CDR3 DNA follows: TGTGCCAGCAGTTCCTTGTCCAGGGACGGGTCCTACGAGCAGTACTTC. Amino acids: CASSSLSRDGSYEQYF.

This clonotype was seen many times. This chain joins TRBV27 and TRBJ2-7; 8 bases line up with TRBD1. The CDR3 has 14 residues. V shed 2 bases, J shed 4 bases, and the junction held 4 bases outside the gene matches. Germline V lookup: CDR1 MNHEY, CDR2 SMNVEV (reference sequence). CDR3 nucleotide sequence: TGTGCCAGCAGTTTACAGGGGGCATATTACGAGCAGTACTTC. This translates into CASSLQGAYYEQYF.

This clonotype came up many times. CDR3 region: CASSLTVSSYEQYF. The CDR3 DNA follows: TGCGCCAGCAGCTTGACGGTGAGCTCCTACGAGCAGTACTTC. V gene TRBV5-1 combines with J gene TRBJ2-7; D is unresolved. The germline V gene has CDR1 SGHRS and CDR2 YFSETQ. The CDR3 sequence is 14 residues long. Trimming cost V 1 base and J 0 bases, with 8 bases left between them.

Concerning this clonotype itself: A much larger clone differs by one base, so this may be a read error. The chain couples TRBV6-1 to TRBJ2-3; D not certain. V gave up 1 base and J gave up 4 bases, with 15 bases separating them. This CDR3 spans 16 amino acids. Germline assignment: CDR1 MNHNS and CDR2 SASEGT. In DNA form, the CDR3 reads TGTGCCAGCAGTGAAGACCCTCTGATAAGCGCAGATACGCAGTATTTT. It codes for CASSEDPLISADTQYF.

This chain links TRBV6-5 with TRBJ2-5, with 14 positions matching TRBD2. This CDR3 has 15 amino acids. Germline lookup yields CDR1 MNHEY and CDR2 SVGAGI. J lost 5 bases, V lost 7 bases, and 6 bases had no gene match. The CDR3 loop reads CASTLTSGGAETQYF. The CDR3 region has the DNA TGTGCCAGCACGTTGACTAGCGGGGGGGCTGAGACCCAGTACTTC.

The table lists this clonotype with a few counts. CDR3 in DNA: TGTGCCAGCAGCTGGAGACTAGCGGGGGGCTTGAACACCGGGGAGCTGTTTTTT. It specifies CASSWRLAGGLNTGELFF. The chain uses TRBV11-2 and TRBJ2-2; 13 bases map to TRBD2. Germline V lookup: CDR1 SGHAT, CDR2 FQNNGV. This CDR3 has 18 residues. The J segment lost 1 base and the V segment lost 4 bases, leaving 6 bases of the junction unmatched.

As DNA, the CDR3 is TGCAGTGCCCTAGTGAACACTGAAGCTTTCTTT. Residues: CSALVNTEAFF. J is TRBJ1-1 and V is TRBV20-1; D is uncertain. This CDR3 is 11 amino acids long. Per the germline V gene, CDR1 is DFQATT and CDR2 is SNEGSKA (reference sequence). V was trimmed by 6 bases and J by 0 bases, leaving 5 bases between them.

This chain uses TRBV7-2 with TRBJ2-7; TRBD2 aligns across 7 bases. The V gene end was trimmed by 1 base and the J gene end by 4 bases; junction bases not matched to a gene: 4. The CDR3 spans 14 residues. Germline CDR1 and CDR2: SGHTA and FQGNSA. In DNA form, the CDR3 reads TGTGCCAGCAGCTTAGGGCGGGAGCTATACGAGCAGTACTTC. Translation gives CASSLGRELYEQYF.

This clonotype occurred a few times. The chain has TRBV4-3 and TRBJ2-1, with 12 nucleotides matching TRBD2. Germline V gene sequence: CDR1 LGHNA, CDR2 YSLEER. The trim removed 2 bases at V and 8 bases at J, leaving 4 bases unmatched. This CDR3 contains 15 residues. The CDR3 reads CASSQLAGGNDEQFF. The CDR3 nucleotides are TGCGCCAGCAGCCAACTAGCGGGAGGGAATGATGAGCAGTTCTTC.

This clonotype was seen repeatedly, ten times or more. The rearrangement links TRBV6-2 or TRBV6-3 to TRBJ1-1; no firm D call. This CDR3 has 14 amino acids. Per the germline V gene, CDR1 is MNHEY and CDR2 is SVGEGT. With 6 bases removed from V and 1 base from J, the gap between germline ends came to 12 bases. This CDR3 is CASRSGVTNTEAFF. The CDR3 bases are TGTGCCAGCAGGTCTGGGGTAACGAACACTGAAGCTTTCTTT.

V usage is TRBV2 and J usage is TRBJ2-3; 8 bases line up with TRBD1. This CDR3 spans 14 amino acids. With V trimmed by 6 bases and J by 2 bases, 4 bases remained unmatched. Germline assignment: CDR1 SNHLY and CDR2 FYNNEI. The CDR3 nucleotides are TGTGCCAGCAGACGGGACAGGCTCACAGATACGCAGTATTTT. It yields the protein CASRRDRLTDTQYF.

This clonotype has just a few counts. This chain connects TRBV10-3 to TRBJ1-2, with D uncertain. This CDR3 comprises 12 residues. Germline lookup yields CDR1 ENHRY and CDR2 SYGVKD. The V end was cut by 4 bases, the J end by 8 bases, with 11 bases between. CDR3 in amino acids: CAISGSGWGYTF. The CDR3 DNA is TGTGCCATCAGTGGTTCCGGGTGGGGCTACACCTTC.

The chain uses TRBV18 and TRBJ2-5; no definite D call. V was pared by 3 bases and J by 5 bases, with 10 bases between. The CDR3 has 13 amino acids. Per germline, CDR1 KGHSH and CDR2 LQKENI. The CDR3 loop reads CASSPGPGETQYF. CDR3 DNA: TGTGCCAGCTCACCCGGACCCGGGGAGACCCAGTACTTC.

J is TRBJ2-5 and V is TRBV3-1, with TRBD2 matching over 14 bases. Trimming removed 6 bases from V and 3 bases from J; junction bases left unmatched: 0. Germline values: CDR1 LGHDT, CDR2 YNNKEL (reference sequence). This CDR3 has 14 amino acids. The chain's CDR3 is CASRGLAGEETQYF. The CDR3 DNA reads TGTGCCAGCAGGGGACTAGCGGGAGAAGAGACCCAGTACTTC.

The chain uses TRBV4-1 and TRBJ2-7; D may be TRBD1 or TRBD2 (6 bases each). The CDR3 has 15 residues. Germline V gene sequence: CDR1 MGHRA, CDR2 YSYEKL. Trimming stripped 4 bases from V and 7 bases from J, with 20 bases between. The CDR3 DNA is TGCGCCAGCAGCCCCGCAGTGACGGGGGCGGGGGAGCAGTACTTC. Translation gives CASSPAVTGAGEQYF.

This clonotype was counted only a few times. The chain couples TRBV6-2 or TRBV6-3 to TRBJ2-5, with D maybe TRBD1 (6 bases). The CDR3 contains 13 residues. Per germline, CDR1 MNHEY and CDR2 SVGEGT. V was shortened by 8 bases and J by 9 bases, with 19 bases between the two germline ends. The CDR3 DNA reads TGTGCCAGCTGCCTGGTCTGGGGGCCGGCCCAGTACTTC. This translates into CASCLVWGPAQYF.

The chain has TRBV6-2 or TRBV6-3 and TRBJ2-5; the D is unclear. CDR3 length: 16 residues. Germline-derived CDR1 and CDR2 are MNHEY and SVGEGT. The V end was cut by 4 bases, the J end by 0 bases, with 15 bases between. CDR3 sequence reads: CASSWEPNGDQETQYF. CDR3 nucleotide sequence: TGTGCCAGCAGTTGGGAACCTAATGGGGACCAAGAGACCCAGTACTTC.

Many counts were recorded for this clonotype. The V gene is TRBV28, the J gene TRBJ1-6, with D tentatively TRBD1 (5 bases). Germline V CDR1 and CDR2: MDHEN, SYDVKM. V lost 2 bases, J lost 10 bases, and 12 bases lay in between. The CDR3 is 14 residues long. CDR3: CASSLSTGGSPLHF. CDR3 in DNA: TGTGCCAGCAGTTTAAGTACCGGGGGGTCACCCCTCCACTTT.

V is TRBV29-1 and J is TRBJ2-2; 7 bases line up with TRBD2. Germline CDR1 and CDR2: SQVTM and ANQGSEA. This CDR3 has 13 amino acids. The CDR3: CSTAGLNTGELFF. The CDR3 coding sequence is TGCTCTACGGCGGGACTAAACACCGGGGAGCTGTTTTTT.

CDR3 bases: TGTGCCATCAGTGAGCTGGGGTCCTACGAGCAGTACTTC. Amino acid sequence: CAISELGSYEQYF. The chain carries TRBV10-3 and TRBJ2-7; D is uncertain. V dropped 2 bases and J dropped 1 base, with 6 bases sitting between them. The length of the CDR3 is 13 residues. CDR1 and CDR2 from the germline V gene are ENHRY and SYGVKD.

This clonotype was counted many times. This rearrangement joins TRBV29-1 to TRBJ2-7, with TRBD2 identical over 10 bases. In germline, CDR1 is SQVTM, CDR2 ANQGSEA. This CDR3 is built from 13 residues. V shed 2 bases and J 5 bases; nucleotides not matched to a gene: 3. The CDR3 region is CSVETLAGNEQYF. For the CDR3, the DNA is TGCAGCGTTGAAACACTAGCGGGAAACGAGCAGTACTTC.

This clonotype was seen repeatedly, ten times or more. The CDR3 region is CSVRQGQYGYTF. CDR3 DNA: TGCAGCGTTCGACAGGGACAGTACGGCTACACCTTC. The chain has TRBV29-1 and TRBJ1-2; 7 nucleotides line up with TRBD1. The CDR3 totals 12 residues. From germline, CDR1 is SQVTM and CDR2 ANQGSEA. The junction had 8 bases not matched to a gene; V was cut back by 5 bases and J by 8 bases.

There are a few counts of this clonotype. The chain joins TRBV4-1 to TRBJ1-2; TRBD1 agrees at 7 bases. Germline V CDR1 and CDR2: MGHRA, YSYEKL. The CDR3 covers 16 residues. V lost 5 bases and J lost 5; bases outside the gene matches: 14. CDR3 sequence reads: CASSSHLDRVKYGYTF. The CDR3 bases are TGCGCCAGCAGCTCTCACCTCGACAGGGTAAAATATGGCTACACCTTC.

The table lists this clonotype with a few counts. This CDR3 is CAISELRPATGNTIYF. The CDR3 DNA reads as TGTGCCATCAGTGAACTCAGGCCTGCGACTGGAAACACCATATATTTT. The V gene is TRBV10-3, the J gene TRBJ1-3; no definite D call. Germline CDR1 reads ENHRY; CDR2 reads SYGVKD. The CDR3 sequence is 16 residues long. Trimming removed 3 bases from V and 2 bases from J, with 14 bases in between.

This clonotype was seen a handful of times. The chain joins TRBV29-1 to TRBJ2-5, with TRBD2 identical over 7 bases. CDR3 length: 12 residues. In germline, CDR1 is SQVTM, CDR2 ANQGSEA. V was pared by 6 bases and J by 5 bases, with 6 bases of the junction left unmatched. CDR3 residues: CSVREEVETQYF. CDR3 bases: TGCAGCGTCCGGGAGGAGGTTGAGACCCAGTACTTC.

This sequence joins TRBV2 and TRBJ2-1, with 11 bases fitting TRBD2. CDR3 length: 17 amino acids. The V gene end was trimmed by 7 bases and the J gene end by 6 bases; junction bases not matched to a gene: 14. Germline V gives CDR1 SNHLY, CDR2 FYNNEI. CDR3 DNA sequence: TGTGCCAGCAATCTCGAGCTGGGGACTAGCGGCGCCAATGAGCAGTTCTTC. Translating gives CASNLELGTSGANEQFF.